This T cell receptor (beta chain) was sequenced in a study of shared clonotypes between healthy human individuals. Across the study: With ages of 18 to 49, the donors were a couple of women and three men. Study-wide points: Investigators expected sequencing depth to affect clonotype sharing among donors.

A remark on this clone: Its cognate antigen is unknown.

Deep-level running was used for the assay. Clones were read by immunoSEQ multiplex PCR, and TCRdb kept only the in-frame ones, dropping some. The sample comprises more than 500,000 clones, about 95% of which are singletons, and about 0.11% rests with the top ten. Naive CD8 isolation took CD45RO-negative cells positively selected for CCR7 and excluded terminally differentiated effector memory CD45RA+ cells. The germline CDR1 and CDR2 sequences are MGHRA and YSYEKL. This CDR3 contains 16 residues. Trimming left V 3 bases short and J 3 bases short, with 18 bases between. The J gene is TRBJ2-7, the V gene TRBV4-1; D is perhaps TRBD2 (6 bases). What was sequenced was naive CD8+ T cells sorted from blood. The TCR sequence derives from a woman in her 30s in good health. CDR3 region: CASSQNFAGNFYEQYF. DNA for the CDR3: TGCGCCAGCAGCCAGAACTTCGCGGGGAACTTCTACGAGCAGTACTTC.